This T cell receptor beta chain appears in the sequencing data of a study of T and B cells in COVID-19 patients. This CDR3 has 17 amino acids. The J segment lost 0 bases and the V segment lost 0 bases, leaving 7 bases of the junction unmatched. Germline loops: CDR1 LGHNA, CDR2 YSLEER. BIOMED2 TRB-A/B primer pools were used in multiplex TRB PCR. TCRdb ran MiXCR on the multiplex PCR reads and lists one entry per CDR3 protein. Seen here are some 6,000 distinct CDR3 sequences, about a quarter observed once, and the top ten hold 12%. From blood, roughly 220-550 ng of genomic DNA served as TRB template. The gene calls are TRBV4-3 and TRBJ1-2; 7 bases map to TRBD1. The sequencing sample was made of blood. The TCR comes from a human donor with active COVID-19. The CDR3 region has the DNA TGCGCCAGCAGCCAAGATCAGGGGACAGAAGCTAACTATGGCTACACCTTC. This encodes CASSQDQGTEANYGYTF.